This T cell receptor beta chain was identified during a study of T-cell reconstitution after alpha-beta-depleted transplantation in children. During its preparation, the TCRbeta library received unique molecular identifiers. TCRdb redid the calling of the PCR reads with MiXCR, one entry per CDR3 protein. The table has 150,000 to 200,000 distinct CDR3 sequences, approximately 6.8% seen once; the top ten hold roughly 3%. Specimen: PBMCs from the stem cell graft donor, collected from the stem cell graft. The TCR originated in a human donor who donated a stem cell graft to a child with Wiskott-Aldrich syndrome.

The CDR3 here is CASSLSQGNNQPQHF. The CDR3 DNA reads TGTGCCAGCAGCTTATCACAGGGGAACAATCAGCCCCAGCATTTT. This rearrangement joins TRBV7-9 to TRBJ1-5; 7 bases map to TRBD1. Germline loops: CDR1 SEHNR, CDR2 FQNEAQ (reference sequence). The CDR3 contains 15 residues. The V and J ends lost 2 bases and 3 bases, in that order; junction bases with no gene match: 4.